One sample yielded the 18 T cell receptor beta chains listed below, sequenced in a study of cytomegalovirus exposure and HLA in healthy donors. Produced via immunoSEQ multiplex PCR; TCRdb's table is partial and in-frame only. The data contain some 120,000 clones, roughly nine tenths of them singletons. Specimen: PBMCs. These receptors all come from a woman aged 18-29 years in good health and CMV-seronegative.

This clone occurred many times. CDR3 amino acids: CASRPGQVYDEQYF. Written as DNA, the CDR3 is TGCGCCAGCAGACCTGGACAGGTTTATGACGAGCAGTACTTC. The gene calls are TRBV5-1 and TRBJ2-7, with 7 bases identical to TRBD1. The length of the CDR3 is 14 residues. V trimming: 5 bases; J trimming: 5 bases; junction bases outside the gene matches: 10. Germline CDR1 SGHRS, CDR2 YFSETQ.

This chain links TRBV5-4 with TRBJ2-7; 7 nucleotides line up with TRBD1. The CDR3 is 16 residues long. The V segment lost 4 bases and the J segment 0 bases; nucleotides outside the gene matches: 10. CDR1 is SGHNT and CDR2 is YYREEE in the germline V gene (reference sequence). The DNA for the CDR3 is TGTGCCAGCAGCAGAATGACAGGGCTAGACTCCTACGAGCAGTACTTC. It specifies CASSRMTGLDSYEQYF.

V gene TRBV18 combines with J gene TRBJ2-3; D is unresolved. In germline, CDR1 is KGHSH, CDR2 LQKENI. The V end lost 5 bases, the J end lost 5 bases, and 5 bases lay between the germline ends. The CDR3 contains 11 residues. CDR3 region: CASSVLDTQYF. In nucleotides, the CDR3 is TGTGCCAGCTCAGTTCTAGATACGCAGTATTTT.

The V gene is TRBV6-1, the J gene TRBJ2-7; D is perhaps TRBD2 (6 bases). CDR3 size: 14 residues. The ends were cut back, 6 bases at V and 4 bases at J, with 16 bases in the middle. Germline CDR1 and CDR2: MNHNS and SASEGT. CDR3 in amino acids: CASRWGERPYEQYF. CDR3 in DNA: TGTGCCAGCAGATGGGGGGAAAGACCTTACGAGCAGTACTTC.

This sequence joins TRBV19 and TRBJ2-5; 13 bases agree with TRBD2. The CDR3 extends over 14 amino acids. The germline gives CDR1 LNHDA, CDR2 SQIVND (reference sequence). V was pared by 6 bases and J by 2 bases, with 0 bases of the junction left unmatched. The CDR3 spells CASRLAGGQETQYF. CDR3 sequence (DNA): TGTGCCAGTAGACTAGCGGGAGGGCAAGAGACCCAGTACTTC.

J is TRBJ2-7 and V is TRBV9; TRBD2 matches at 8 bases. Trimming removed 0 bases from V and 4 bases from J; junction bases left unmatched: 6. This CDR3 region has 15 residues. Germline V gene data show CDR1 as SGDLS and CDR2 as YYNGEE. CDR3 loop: CASSVAPGGPYEQYF. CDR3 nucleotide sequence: TGTGCCAGCAGCGTAGCTCCGGGAGGGCCGTACGAGCAGTACTTC.

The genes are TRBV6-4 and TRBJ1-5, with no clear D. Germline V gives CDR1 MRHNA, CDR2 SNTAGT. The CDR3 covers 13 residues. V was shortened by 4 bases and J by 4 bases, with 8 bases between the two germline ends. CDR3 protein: CASSVEGNQPQHF. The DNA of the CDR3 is TGTGCCAGCAGTGTGGAGGGTAATCAGCCCCAGCATTTT.

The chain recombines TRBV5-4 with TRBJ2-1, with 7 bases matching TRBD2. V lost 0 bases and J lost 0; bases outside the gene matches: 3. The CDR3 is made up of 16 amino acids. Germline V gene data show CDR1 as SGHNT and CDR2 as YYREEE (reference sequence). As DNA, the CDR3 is TGTGCCAGCAGCTTGGGTGGCGGGAGCTCCTACAATGAGCAGTTCTTC. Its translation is CASSLGGGSSYNEQFF.

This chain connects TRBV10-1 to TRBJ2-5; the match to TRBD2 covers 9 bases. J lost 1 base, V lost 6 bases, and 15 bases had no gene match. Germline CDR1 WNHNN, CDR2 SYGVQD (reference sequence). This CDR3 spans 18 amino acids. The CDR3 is CASSPRGTSTKAQETQYF. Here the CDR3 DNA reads TGCGCCAGCAGCCCTCGAGGGACTAGCACCAAGGCCCAAGAGACCCAGTACTTC.

The CDR3 is CATSDRANNEQFF. The DNA of the CDR3 is TGCGCCACCTCGGACAGGGCCAACAATGAGCAGTTCTTC. V and J are TRBV4-1 and TRBJ2-1, with 8 bases fitting TRBD1. Germline loops: CDR1 MGHRA, CDR2 YSYEKL. The CDR3 loop spans 13 amino acids. V lost 10 bases, J lost 5 bases, and 7 bases stayed unmatched.

The CDR3 loop is CASSPTNAPAADTQYF. CDR3 sequence (DNA): TGTGCCAGCAGTCCCACAAATGCGCCAGCGGCAGATACGCAGTATTTT. The chain has TRBV28 and TRBJ2-3; D perhaps matches TRBD2 (5 bases). V lost 5 bases to trimming and J lost 4 bases, with 19 bases between them. Germline V CDR1 and CDR2: MDHEN, SYDVKM. The CDR3 has 16 residues.

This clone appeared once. CDR3 DNA: TGTGCCAGCAGCCACCTTCGGACAGGGGTTATTTACGAGCAGTACTTC. Protein product: CASSHLRTGVIYEQYF. The chain couples TRBV11-2 to TRBJ2-7; 9 bases map to TRBD1. Looked up from germline, CDR1 is SGHAT and CDR2 is FQNNGV. Unmatched junction bases numbered 12, after V lost 5 bases and J lost 4 bases. This CDR3 has 16 residues.

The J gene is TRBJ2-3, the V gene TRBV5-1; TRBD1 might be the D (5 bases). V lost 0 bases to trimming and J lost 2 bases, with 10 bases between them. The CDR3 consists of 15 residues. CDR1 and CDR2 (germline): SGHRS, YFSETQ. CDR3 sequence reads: CASSLDPGPTDTQYF. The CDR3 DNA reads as TGCGCCAGCAGCTTGGATCCAGGGCCCACAGATACGCAGTATTTT.

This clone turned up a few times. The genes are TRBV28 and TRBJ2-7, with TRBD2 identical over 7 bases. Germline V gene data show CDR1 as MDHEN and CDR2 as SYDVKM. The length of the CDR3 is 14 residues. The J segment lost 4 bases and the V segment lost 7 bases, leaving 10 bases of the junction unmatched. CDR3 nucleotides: TGTGCCAGCACCGCGAGCGGGACTATTTACGAGCAGTACTTC. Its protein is CASTASGTIYEQYF.

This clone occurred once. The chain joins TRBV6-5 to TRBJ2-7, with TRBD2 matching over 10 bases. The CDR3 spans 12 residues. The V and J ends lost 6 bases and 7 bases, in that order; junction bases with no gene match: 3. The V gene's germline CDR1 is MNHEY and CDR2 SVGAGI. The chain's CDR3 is CASREREGEQYF. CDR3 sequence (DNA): TGTGCCAGCAGGGAGCGGGAGGGGGAGCAGTACTTC.

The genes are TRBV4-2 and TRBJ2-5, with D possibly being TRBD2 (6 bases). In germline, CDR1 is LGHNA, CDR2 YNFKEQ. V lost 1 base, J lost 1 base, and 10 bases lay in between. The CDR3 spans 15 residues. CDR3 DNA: TGTGCCAGCAGCCAAGTGATCGGGGGCCAAGAGACCCAGTACTTC. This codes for CASSQVIGGQETQYF.

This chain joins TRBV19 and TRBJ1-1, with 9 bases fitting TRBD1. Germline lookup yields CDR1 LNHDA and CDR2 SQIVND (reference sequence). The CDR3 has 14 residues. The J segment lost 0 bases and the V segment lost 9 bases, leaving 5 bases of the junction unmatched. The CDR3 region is CASKQGAMNTEAFF. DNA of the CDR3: TGTGCCAGCAAACAGGGGGCGATGAACACTGAAGCTTTCTTT. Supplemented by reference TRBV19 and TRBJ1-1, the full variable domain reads DGGITQSPKYLFRKEGQNVTLSCEQNLNHDAMYWYRQDPGQGLRLIYYSQIVNDFQKGDIAEGYSVSREKKESFPLTVTSAQKNPTAFYLCASKQGAMNTEAFFGQGTRLTVV.

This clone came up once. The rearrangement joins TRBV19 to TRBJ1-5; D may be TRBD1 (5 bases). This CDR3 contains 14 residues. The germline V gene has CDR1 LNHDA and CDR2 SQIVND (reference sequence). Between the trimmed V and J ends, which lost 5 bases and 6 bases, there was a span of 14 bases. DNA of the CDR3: TGTGCCAGTAGTCTGGGACTGGAAGGTCAGCCCCAGCATTTT. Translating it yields CASSLGLEGQPQHF.